The 30 T cell receptor beta chains below all came from one sample that was sequenced in a study of T cells after yellow fever vaccination. One entry per CDR3 protein results from TCRdb running MiXCR on the 5' RACE reads. The sample holds about 75,000 distinct CDR3 sequences, about 7.2% seen once. Material: CD8+ T cells sorted from PBMCs, obtained 10 days after the first yellow fever vaccination. Receptors were obtained from a man between 18 and 35 years old who received the YFV17D yellow fever vaccine.

This clonotype was recorded a few times. The chain employs TRBV4-3 and TRBJ2-2; the D gene is possibly TRBD1 (5 bases). Trimming stripped 1 base from V and 0 bases from J, with 12 bases between. The CDR3 consists of 17 residues. Germline V gene lookup returns CDR1 LGHNA and CDR2 YSLEER. The CDR3 nucleotides read TGCGCCAGCAGCCAAGCGTGGACAAACGCGAACACCGGGGAGCTGTTTTTT. Translated: CASSQAWTNANTGELFF.

This clonotype was detected many times. This chain links TRBV20-1 with TRBJ1-1; D gene uncertain. CDR3 length: 14 residues. With 0 bases removed from V and 2 bases from J, the gap between germline ends came to 10 bases. Germline loops: CDR1 DFQATT, CDR2 SNEGSKA (reference sequence). Written as DNA, the CDR3 is TGCAGTGCTAGAGATCCGGGAACAAACACTGAAGCTTTCTTT. It yields the protein CSARDPGTNTEAFF.

This clonotype was recorded many times. The gene calls are TRBV11-2 and TRBJ2-5; no reliable D call. Germline V CDR1 and CDR2: SGHAT, FQNNGV. The CDR3 spans 13 residues. V was trimmed by 4 bases and J by 3 bases, leaving 9 bases between them. CDR3 sequence (DNA): TGTGCCAGCAGCTCCTTGGCCAAAGAGACCCAGTACTTC. Residues: CASSSLAKETQYF. The full variable domain, with the rest looked up from reference TRBV11-2 and TRBJ2-5, is EAGVAQSPRYKIIEKRQSVAFWCNPISGHATLYWYQQILGQGPKLLIQFQNNGVVDDSQLPKDRFSAERLKGVDSTLKIQPAKLEDSAVYLCASSSLAKETQYFGPGTRLLVL.

This clonotype was found many times. This chain links TRBV20-1 with TRBJ2-1; the match to TRBD2 covers 10 bases. Germline V CDR1 and CDR2: DFQATT, SNEGSKA (reference sequence). V was pared by 5 bases and J by 3 bases, with 4 bases of the junction left unmatched. CDR3 size: 14 residues. This chain's CDR3 is CSAESGGDYNEQFF. The CDR3 coding sequence is TGCAGTGCTGAGAGCGGGGGGGACTACAATGAGCAGTTCTTC.

This clonotype was picked up many times. The CDR3 loop is CASSFQGQNTGELFF. DNA for the CDR3: TGTGCCAGCAGCTTCCAGGGCCAGAACACCGGGGAGCTGTTTTTT. The rearrangement uses TRBV7-8 and TRBJ2-2, with D possibly matching TRBD1 (5 bases). The CDR3 runs to 15 residues. Germline V gene lookup returns CDR1 SGHVS and CDR2 FQNEAQ. Trimming took 3 bases from V and 1 from J, leaving 9 bases between them.

The chain is built from TRBV5-1 and TRBJ2-5; the match to TRBD2 covers 8 bases. There are 15 residues in the CDR3. V trimming: 4 bases; J trimming: 1 base; junction bases outside the gene matches: 6. Germline V gene sequence: CDR1 SGHRS, CDR2 YFSETQ. The CDR3 region is CASSPLAGIQETQYF. CDR3 nucleotide sequence: TGCGCCAGCAGCCCCTTAGCGGGGATCCAAGAGACCCAGTACTTC. The full variable domain, its missing parts supplied by reference TRBV5-1 and TRBJ2-5, is KAGVTQTPRYLIKTRGQQVTLSCSPISGHRSVSWYQQTPGQGLQFLFEYFSETQRNKGNFPGRFSGRQFSNSRSEMNVSTLELGDSALYLCASSPLAGIQETQYFGPGTRLLVL.

This clonotype turned up a few times. This sequence joins TRBV7-9 and TRBJ1-1; D uncertain. V lost 7 bases to trimming and J lost 1 base, with 7 bases between them. Germline CDR1 and CDR2: SEHNR and FQNEAQ (reference sequence). The CDR3 sequence is 12 residues long. As DNA, the CDR3 is TGTGCCAGCATCCGGTGGAACACTGAAGCTTTCTTT. This sequence encodes CASIRWNTEAFF. Full variable domain (rest looked up from reference TRBV7-9 and TRBJ1-1): DTGVSQNPRHKITKRGQNVTFRCDPISEHNRLYWYRQTLGQGPEFLTYFQNEAQLEKSRLLSDRFSAERPKGSFSTLEIQRTEQGDSAMYLCASIRWNTEAFFGQGTRLTVV.

Many counts were recorded for this clonotype. The V and J genes are TRBV7-9 and TRBJ2-7; D is perhaps TRBD1 (6 bases). The V end was cut by 5 bases, the J end by 2 bases, with 13 bases between. The germline V gene encodes CDR1 SEHNR and CDR2 FQNEAQ (reference sequence). CDR3 length: 14 amino acids. CDR3 region: CASSPRDNPYEQYF. The CDR3 DNA follows: TGTGCCAGCAGCCCCCGGGACAATCCCTACGAGCAGTACTTC. Supplemented by reference TRBV7-9 and TRBJ2-7, the full variable domain reads DTGVSQNPRHKITKRGQNVTFRCDPISEHNRLYWYRQTLGQGPEFLTYFQNEAQLEKSRLLSDRFSAERPKGSFSTLEIQRTEQGDSAMYLCASSPRDNPYEQYFGPGTRLTVT.

This clonotype was picked up many times. The chain links TRBV21-1 to TRBJ1-4; the tabulated D call, TRBD1, remains unverified against the DNA. TRBV21-1 is a pseudogene locus. The CDR3 extends over 15 amino acids. The CDR3 region has the DNA TGTGCCAGCTTCCAGGGGGGAGCAACTAATGAAAAACTGTTTTTT. This sequence encodes CASFQGGATNEKLFF.

The genes are TRBV12-3 or TRBV12-4 and TRBJ1-4; TRBD1 might be the D (5 bases). The ends were cut back, 4 bases at V and 5 bases at J, with 8 bases in the middle. The CDR3 covers 13 residues. The CDR3: CASSSTENEKLFF. Here the CDR3 DNA reads TGTGCCAGCAGTTCGACAGAGAATGAAAAACTGTTTTTT.

This clonotype has a count of ten or more. The gene calls are TRBV11-2 and TRBJ2-7; TRBD2 is a possible D gene (6 bases). Germline V CDR1 and CDR2: SGHAT, FQNNGV. V dropped 5 bases and J dropped 1 base, with 9 bases sitting between them. The CDR3 sequence is 13 residues long. Here the CDR3 reads CASSRTTSYEQYF. Here the CDR3 DNA reads TGTGCCAGCAGCAGGACTACTTCCTACGAGCAGTACTTC.

In this sample, this clonotype turned up many times. This chain uses TRBV7-9 with TRBJ2-1; TRBD1 matches 9 bases. Germline-derived CDR1 and CDR2 are SEHNR and FQNEAQ (reference sequence). V lost 5 bases to trimming and J lost 6 bases; unmatched junction nucleotides: 8. The CDR3 is 15 residues long. The CDR3 nucleotides are TGTGCCAGCAGCCCCCCGGACAGGGGAGTCAATGAGCAGTTCTTC. Its protein is CASSPPDRGVNEQFF.

The sample holds many counts of this clonotype. The genes are TRBV12-3 or TRBV12-4 and TRBJ2-3; D perhaps matches TRBD2 (6 bases). V lost 7 bases and J 0 bases, leaving 14 bases between the germline ends. The CDR3 is made up of 15 amino acids. The CDR3 reads CASTYDGTSTDTQYF. DNA of the CDR3: TGTGCCAGCACCTATGACGGGACTAGCACAGATACGCAGTATTTT.

This clonotype has just a few counts. CDR3 amino acids: CASSQFGQGSRYEQYF. As DNA, the CDR3 is TGTGCCAGCAGCCAATTTGGACAGGGGTCGCGATACGAGCAGTACTTC. V gene TRBV3-1 combines with J gene TRBJ2-7; 9 nucleotides line up with TRBD1. The V segment lost 2 bases and the J segment 4 bases; nucleotides outside the gene matches: 9. The length of the CDR3 is 16 residues. Germline V gene sequence: CDR1 LGHDT, CDR2 YNNKEL (reference sequence).

This clonotype was seen at least ten times. The V and J genes are TRBV29-1 and TRBJ2-4; tentatively, D is TRBD2 (5 bases). Germline V gene lookup returns CDR1 SQVTM and CDR2 ANQGSEA. Trimming cost V 2 bases and J 6 bases, with 8 bases left between them. The CDR3 length is 12 residues. The CDR3 here is CSVESAGNIQYF. CDR3 coding DNA: TGCAGCGTTGAATCGGCGGGAAACATTCAGTACTTC.

This clonotype occurred a few times. The chain employs TRBV2 and TRBJ1-5; the D is unclear. Germline V gene sequence: CDR1 SNHLY, CDR2 FYNNEI. V lost 0 bases and J lost 0, with 12 bases in between. CDR3 length: 17 residues. The CDR3 loop reads CASSEAMGRHSNQPQHF. The CDR3 DNA is TGTGCCAGCAGTGAAGCGATGGGCAGACATAGCAATCAGCCCCAGCATTTT.

This clonotype was recorded many times. V is TRBV6-5 and J is TRBJ1-2; unclear D gene. There are 17 residues in the CDR3. The germline CDR1 and CDR2 sequences are MNHEY and SVGAGI. The V end lost 0 bases, the J end lost 4 bases, and 18 bases lay between the germline ends. In DNA form, the CDR3 reads TGTGCCAGCAGTTACTCGATTTCGTCAGGCCTCGCCTATGGCTACACCTTC. It specifies CASSYSISSGLAYGYTF.

This clonotype has just a few counts. The rearrangement uses TRBV7-9 and TRBJ2-7; TRBD1 aligns across 7 bases. This CDR3 contains 13 residues. V lost 6 bases, J lost 5 bases, and 7 bases stayed unmatched. The germline V gene encodes CDR1 SEHNR and CDR2 FQNEAQ (reference sequence). The CDR3 coding sequence is TGTGCCAGCAGTCCGACAGGGCTCCACGAGCAGTACTTC. It translates to CASSPTGLHEQYF.

In its sample, this clonotype was seen many times. The V and J genes are TRBV6-5 and TRBJ1-1; D ambiguous. CDR3 length equals 16 residues. CDR1 and CDR2 from the germline V gene are MNHEY and SVGAGI. V dropped 0 bases and J dropped 0 bases, with 11 bases sitting between them. CDR3 sequence (DNA): TGTGCCAGCAGTTACTCTGGACCTTTTATGAACACTGAAGCTTTCTTT. This sequence encodes CASSYSGPFMNTEAFF.

This clonotype was counted many times. The rearrangement joins TRBV7-6 to TRBJ2-7; no firm D call. This CDR3 has 15 amino acids. Looked up from germline, CDR1 is SGHVS and CDR2 is FNYEAQ. Trimming took 1 base from V and 4 from J, leaving 14 bases between them. The CDR3 coding sequence is TGTGCCAGCAGCTTAGGTAGTGGTGGTCTGTACGAGCAGTACTTC. This encodes CASSLGSGGLYEQYF. The complete variable domain, with remaining parts taken from reference TRBV7-6 and TRBJ2-7, reads GAGVSQSPRYKVTKRGQDVALRCDPISGHVSLYWYRQALGQGPEFLTYFNYEAQQDKSGLPNDRFSAERPEGSISTLTIQRTEQRDSAMYRCASSLGSGGLYEQYFGPGTRLTVT.

This clonotype was detected ten times or more. The rearrangement uses TRBV20-1 and TRBJ1-5; a possible D gene is TRBD1 (5 bases). This CDR3 comprises 17 residues. The germline gives CDR1 DFQATT, CDR2 SNEGSKA (reference sequence). CDR3 sequence: CICPWQTWGISNQPQHF. CDR3 in DNA: TGCATCTGCCCGTGGCAGACCTGGGGGATATCCAATCAGCCCCAGCATTTT.

This clonotype occurred a few times. V usage is TRBV27 and J usage is TRBJ1-5; D may be TRBD1 (6 bases). The germline V and J ends were trimmed by 6 bases and 4 bases, with 10 bases remaining between them. Germline V gives CDR1 MNHEY, CDR2 SMNVEV (reference sequence). CDR3 length: 13 residues. The CDR3 bases are TGTGCCAGCAGCTGGACAGTTAATCAGCCCCAGCATTTT. Translation gives CASSWTVNQPQHF.

This clonotype has ten or more counts. The CDR3 DNA reads TGTGCCAGCAGCAAAGGATGGGGGACAGGGTTGGGTGAGCAGTACGTC. Protein: CASSKGWGTGLGEQYV. The V gene is TRBV21-1, the J gene TRBJ2-7; the listed D gene, TRBD1, was not tested against the DNA. TRBV21-1 is designated a pseudogene. The CDR3 is 16 residues long.

This clonotype showed up many times. The rearrangement joins TRBV28 to TRBJ2-6, with TRBD1 identical over 8 bases. Per the germline V gene, CDR1 is MDHEN and CDR2 is SYDVKM. The CDR3 contains 16 residues. Trimming removed 5 bases from V and 3 bases from J; junction bases left unmatched: 6. The CDR3 sequence: CASSPDRELGANVLTF. In DNA form, the CDR3 reads TGTGCCAGCAGTCCGGACAGGGAACTTGGGGCCAACGTCCTGACTTTC.

This clonotype was detected ten times or more. The V gene is TRBV20-1, the J gene TRBJ2-7, with 7 positions matching TRBD1. This CDR3 has 14 residues. The germline V gene encodes CDR1 DFQATT and CDR2 SNEGSKA (reference sequence). The chain's CDR3 is CSASQLGDSWPPNV. The CDR3 DNA follows: TGCAGTGCTAGTCAACTCGGGGACAGCTGGCCCCCCAACGTC.

Concerning this clonotype itself: Being one base from a much bigger clone, this may be a read error. The genes are TRBV20-1 and TRBJ2-7; 8 bases are a match to TRBD2. Germline loops: CDR1 DFQATT, CDR2 SNEGSKA (reference sequence). Trimming removed 3 bases from V and 3 bases from J; junction bases left unmatched: 4. This CDR3 contains 13 residues. CDR3 coding DNA: TGCAGTGCTAGCGGGGGGGAAGTCTACGAGCAGTACTTC. This translates into CSASGGEVYEQYF.

The table lists this clonotype with a few counts. This rearrangement joins TRBV6-5 to TRBJ1-2; no clear D gene. The CDR3 is made up of 13 amino acids. Trimming stripped 4 bases from V and 4 bases from J, with 10 bases between. Germline V CDR1 and CDR2: MNHEY, SVGAGI. In DNA form, the CDR3 reads TGTGCCAGCAGTTTGCGGGTCAGCTATGGCTACACCTTC. As protein: CASSLRVSYGYTF.

The rearrangement joins TRBV12-3 or TRBV12-4 to TRBJ1-6; perhaps TRBD1 as D (5 bases). V was pared by 2 bases and J by 10 bases, with 12 bases between. CDR3 length: 14 amino acids. CDR3 in DNA: TGTGCCAGCAGTTTATCAGTGGGGCTCTCACCCCTCCACTTT. Its translation: CASSLSVGLSPLHF.

This clonotype has at least ten counts. V usage is TRBV4-1 and J usage is TRBJ1-1; D possibly corresponds to TRBD1 (5 bases). V was pared by 3 bases and J by 4 bases, with 15 bases between. The CDR3 runs 15 residues. Germline-derived CDR1 and CDR2 are MGHRA and YSYEKL. CDR3: CASSQTEKGRTEAFF. The CDR3 nucleotides read TGCGCCAGCAGCCAGACCGAAAAGGGACGCACTGAAGCTTTCTTT.

This clonotype was found many times. V and J are TRBV6-2 or TRBV6-3 and TRBJ2-5; possibly TRBD1 for D (5 bases). The length of the CDR3 is 16 residues. Trimming took off 0 bases at V and 2 bases at J, with 13 bases between the two ends. Germline CDR1 MNHEY, CDR2 SVGEGT. As DNA, the CDR3 is TGTGCCAGCAGTTACTCTACTGACAGTTTTCAAGAGACCCAGTACTTC. This encodes CASSYSTDSFQETQYF.